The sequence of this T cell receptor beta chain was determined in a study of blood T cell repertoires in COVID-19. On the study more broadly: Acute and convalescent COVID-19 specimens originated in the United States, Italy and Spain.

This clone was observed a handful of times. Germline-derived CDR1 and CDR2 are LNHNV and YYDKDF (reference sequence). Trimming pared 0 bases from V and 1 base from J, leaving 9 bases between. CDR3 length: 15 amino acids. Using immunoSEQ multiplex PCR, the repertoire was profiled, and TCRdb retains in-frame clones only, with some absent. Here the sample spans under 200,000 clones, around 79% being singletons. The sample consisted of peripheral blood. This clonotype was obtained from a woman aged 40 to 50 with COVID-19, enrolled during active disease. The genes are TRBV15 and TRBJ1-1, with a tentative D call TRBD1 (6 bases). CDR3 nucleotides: TGTGCCACCAGCAGAGAGGGGGCAGGGAACACTGAAGCTTTCTTT. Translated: CATSREGAGNTEAFF.